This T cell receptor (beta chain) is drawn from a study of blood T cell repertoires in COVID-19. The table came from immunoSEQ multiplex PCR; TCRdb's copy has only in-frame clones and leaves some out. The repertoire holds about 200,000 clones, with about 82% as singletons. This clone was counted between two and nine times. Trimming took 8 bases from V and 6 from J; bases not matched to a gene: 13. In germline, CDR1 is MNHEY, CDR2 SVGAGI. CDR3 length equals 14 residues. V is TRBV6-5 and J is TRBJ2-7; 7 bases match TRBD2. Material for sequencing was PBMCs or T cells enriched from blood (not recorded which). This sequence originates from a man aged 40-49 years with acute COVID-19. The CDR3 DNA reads TGTGCCAGCGGGGGGGGTCGGGAGAGTGCCGAGCAGTACTTC. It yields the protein CASGGGRESAEQYF.